One and the same sample provided the 13 T cell receptor beta chains below, sequenced in a study of a mutant IDH1 vaccine in newly diagnosed glioma. As for time point: week 47, end of study. Vaccination used 300 ug of mutant IDH1 20-mer peptide per dose, with topical imiquimod. The table came from immunoSEQ multiplex PCR; TCRdb's copy has only in-frame clones and leaves some out. The sample holds approximately 52,000 clones; around 80% are singletons and the top ten take over 4.5%. The antigens these receptors bind are not known. The material was PBMCs, obtained from a glioma patient whose treatment included an IDH1 peptide vaccine. The receptors were sampled from a woman between 40 and 50 years old with glioma. Some clones in this sample may be carry-over from other donors' samples.

This clone was seen a few times. The genes are TRBV18 and TRBJ2-5; D gene uncertain. V lost 0 bases, J lost 5 bases, and 7 bases lay in between. Germline CDR1 is KGHSH and CDR2 is LQKENI. The CDR3 loop spans 13 amino acids. CDR3 region: CASSPPGEETQYF. For the CDR3, the DNA is TGTGCCAGCTCACCACCGGGCGAGGAGACCCAGTACTTC.

The chain carries TRBV18 and TRBJ1-4, with D hard to call. The CDR3 totals 16 residues. Germline V gene data show CDR1 as KGHSH and CDR2 as LQKENI. The V end lost 3 bases, the J end lost 0 bases, and 11 bases lay between the germline ends. The CDR3 loop is CASSPVEVATNEKLFF. The DNA of the CDR3 is TGTGCCAGCTCACCCGTCGAAGTTGCAACTAATGAAAAACTGTTTTTT.

The chain carries TRBV5-1 and TRBJ1-1; D is unclear. V lost 3 bases and J lost 0, with 6 bases in between. The CDR3 sequence is 13 residues long. Per germline, CDR1 SGHRS and CDR2 YFSETQ. The CDR3 spells CASSWELNTEAFF. Written as DNA, the CDR3 is TGCGCCAGCAGCTGGGAGCTGAACACTGAAGCTTTCTTT.

The gene calls are TRBV19 and TRBJ1-4; D gene uncertain. V was cut by 1 base and J by 1 base, with 7 bases left in between. The CDR3 sequence is 15 residues long. Germline CDR1 is LNHDA and CDR2 is SQIVND (reference sequence). The CDR3 spells CASSIARVTNEKLFF. CDR3 DNA sequence: TGTGCCAGTAGTATAGCGAGGGTAACTAATGAAAAACTGTTTTTT.

CDR3 bases: TGTGCCAGCAGACCAAACAGGGGGGATGAAAAACTGTTTTTT. Protein: CASRPNRGDEKLFF. The chain couples TRBV6-5 to TRBJ1-4, with 8 bases matching TRBD1. Germline V gene lookup returns CDR1 MNHEY and CDR2 SVGAGI. The CDR3 has 14 amino acids. After removal of 6 bases from V and 6 bases from J, the junction contained 6 bases not matched to a gene.

This clone has just a few counts. The gene calls are TRBV5-1 and TRBJ2-1, with D possibly TRBD1 on 5 matching bases. The CDR3 consists of 17 residues. Germline V lookup: CDR1 SGHRS, CDR2 YFSETQ. Trimming stripped 2 bases from V and 5 bases from J, with 20 bases between. CDR3 sequence reads: CASSLNRPDQRNNEQFF. The CDR3 region has the DNA TGCGCCAGCAGCTTAAACAGGCCAGATCAGAGGAACAATGAGCAGTTCTTC.

V and J are TRBV9 and TRBJ1-2, with D possibly being TRBD1 (5 bases). Trimming left V 2 bases short and J 7 bases short, with 9 bases between. The CDR3 is 12 amino acids. The germline gives CDR1 SGDLS, CDR2 YYNGEE. The CDR3 DNA follows: TGTGCCAGCAGCGTTCAGGGACTTGGCTACACCTTC. This encodes CASSVQGLGYTF.

The chain is built from TRBV15 and TRBJ2-7; D is perhaps TRBD1 or TRBD2 (5 bases each). CDR3 size: 15 residues. V dropped 6 bases and J dropped 0 bases, with 15 bases sitting between them. Germline values: CDR1 LNHNV, CDR2 YYDKDF (reference sequence). The CDR3 reads CATSPGARNSYEQYF. The CDR3 DNA reads as TGTGCCACCAGTCCCGGGGCTCGTAACTCCTACGAGCAGTACTTC.

V gene TRBV29-1 combines with J gene TRBJ1-2, with 9 nucleotides matching TRBD1. The V and J ends lost 6 bases and 4 bases, in that order; junction bases with no gene match: 6. From germline, CDR1 is SQVTM and CDR2 ANQGSEA. The CDR3 contains 13 residues. The chain's CDR3 is CSVPDRGPYGYTF. The CDR3 region has the DNA TGCAGCGTACCGGACAGGGGCCCCTATGGCTACACCTTC.

This sequence joins TRBV6-5 and TRBJ1-2; 7 bases fit TRBD1. Trimming cost V 5 bases and J 8 bases; bases outside gene matches: 5. Per the germline V gene, CDR1 is MNHEY and CDR2 is SVGAGI. CDR3 length: 12 amino acids. The chain's CDR3 is CASSRQGWGYTF. CDR3 sequence (DNA): TGTGCCAGCAGTAGACAGGGCTGGGGCTACACCTTC.

The J gene is TRBJ2-1, the V gene TRBV7-6; D unresolved. The CDR3 covers 12 residues. Trimming removed 8 bases at V and 4 bases at J, with 9 bases between. CDR1 SGHVS and CDR2 FNYEAQ come from the germline V gene. This CDR3 reads CASGPGYNEQFF. The DNA of the CDR3 is TGTGCCAGCGGGCCCGGGTACAATGAGCAGTTCTTC.

The chain employs TRBV18 and TRBJ1-1, with D hard to call. Germline V gives CDR1 KGHSH, CDR2 LQKENI. With 1 base removed from V and 7 bases from J, the gap between germline ends came to 7 bases. The CDR3 runs to 12 residues. CDR3 coding DNA: TGTGCCAGCTCACCACAGACGTATGAAGCTTTCTTT. This codes for CASSPQTYEAFF.

V usage is TRBV30 and J usage is TRBJ1-1; D ambiguous. The CDR3 is 14 amino acids. Trimming took off 0 bases at V and 1 base at J, with 9 bases between the two ends. The germline V gene has CDR1 GTSNPN and CDR2 SVGIG (reference sequence). This CDR3 is CAWSVLGPNTEAFF. The CDR3 coding sequence is TGTGCCTGGAGTGTACTTGGCCCGAACACTGAAGCTTTCTTT. Drawing the rest from reference TRBV30 and TRBJ1-1, the complete variable domain is SQTIHQWPATLVQPVGSPLSLECTVEGTSNPNLYWYRQAAGRGLQLLFYSVGIGQISSEVPQNLSASRPQDRQFILSSKKLLLSDSGFYLCAWSVLGPNTEAFFGQGTRLTVV.